A single sample is the source of the 25 T cell receptor beta chains below, sequenced in a study of glioma-infiltrating T cells. The iRepertoire nested amplicon-rescue multiplex PCR amplified TCR alpha and beta CDR3s from RNA. From the multiplex PCR reads, TCRdb called clonotypes with MiXCR, one entry per CDR3 protein. The sample lists 100,000 to 150,000 distinct CDR3 sequences, around 25% occurring once. Source material: glioma tissue, nonneoplastic brain tissue, or PBMCs (not recorded which). These TCRs come from a human donor with low-grade glioma or glioblastoma, undergoing nonglioma brain surgery, or in good health (not recorded which).

Many counts were recorded for this clonotype. This chain joins TRBV6-2 or TRBV6-3 and TRBJ2-7; D unclear. The germline gives CDR1 MNHEY, CDR2 SVGEGT. This CDR3 has 12 residues. The V and J ends lost 0 bases and 1 base respectively, with 1 base between them. Here the CDR3 reads CASSYSSYEQYV. CDR3 coding DNA: TGTGCCAGCAGTTACTCTTCCTACGAGCAGTACGTC.

In this sample, this clonotype turned up a few times. The J gene is TRBJ1-1, the V gene TRBV12-3 or TRBV12-4, with D possibly TRBD1 on 6 matching bases. Deletions cut 3 bases from V and 7 bases from J, with 12 bases between. The CDR3 is 13 residues long. CDR3 residues: CASSFRGAYEAFF. DNA of the CDR3: TGTGCCAGCAGTTTTCGGGGGGCCTATGAAGCTTTCTTT.

In this sample, this clonotype turned up a few times. The V call is TRBV11-2, the J call TRBJ1-1; D not certain. The CDR3 spans 11 residues. Per the germline V gene, CDR1 is SGHAT and CDR2 is FQNNGV. Trimming stripped 8 bases from V and 7 bases from J, with 11 bases between. The CDR3 is CASGVSYEAFF. The DNA of the CDR3 is TGTGCCAGCGGGGTGAGTTATGAAGCTTTCTTT.

This clonotype came up many times. V usage is TRBV20-1 and J usage is TRBJ2-2; 10 bases are a match to TRBD2. Per the germline V gene, CDR1 is DFQATT and CDR2 is SNEGSKA (reference sequence). There are 13 residues in the CDR3. V dropped 7 bases and J dropped 3; count of bases not matched to a gene: 2. The CDR3 region is CSGLAGDTGELFF. The CDR3 DNA reads as TGCAGTGGCCTAGCGGGGGACACCGGGGAGCTGTTTTTT.

The gene calls are TRBV10-3 and TRBJ2-3; a weak D match, TRBD2 (6 bases). The CDR3 loop spans 12 amino acids. Trimming shortened V by 10 bases and J by 4 bases, and 12 bases separated the two germline ends. Germline values: CDR1 ENHRY, CDR2 SYGVKD. Here the CDR3 reads CATSGLADTQYF. The CDR3 DNA sequence: TGTGCCACCTCGGGACTGGCAGATACGCAGTATTTT.

This clonotype was detected a few times. This rearrangement joins TRBV28 to TRBJ2-7; D is perhaps TRBD1 (6 bases). Germline V gene lookup returns CDR1 MDHEN and CDR2 SYDVKM. V was trimmed by 6 bases and J by 2 bases, leaving 11 bases between them. The CDR3 is 13 amino acids. CDR3: CASRRQGPYEQYV. The CDR3 DNA is TGTGCCAGCAGACGTCAGGGGCCCTACGAGCAGTACGTC.

This clonotype was seen repeatedly, ten times or more. V and J are TRBV6-1 and TRBJ2-4, with D hard to call. V lost 8 bases to trimming and J lost 0 bases, with 17 bases between them. CDR3 size: 16 residues. CDR1 and CDR2 (germline): MNHNS, SASEGT. CDR3 residues: CASAPRRGLAKNIQYF. The CDR3 bases are TGTGCCAGCGCTCCTAGACGCGGCCTAGCCAAAAACATTCAGTACTTC.

CDR3 bases: TGTGCCAGCACGCCCGGGACAGATTATTACAATGAGCAGTTCTTC. Translated, it gives CASTPGTDYYNEQFF. V gene TRBV28 combines with J gene TRBJ2-1; 7 bases match TRBD1. With V trimmed by 7 bases and J by 4 bases, 10 bases remained unmatched. The germline gives CDR1 MDHEN, CDR2 SYDVKM. The CDR3 length is 15 residues.

This clonotype showed up many times. CDR3 sequence (DNA): TGTGCCAGCAGCTTGTGGAGCACCTACAATGAGCAGTTCTTC. Its protein product is CASSLWSTYNEQFF. This chain joins TRBV7-2 and TRBJ2-1; no clear D gene. This CDR3 has 14 amino acids. Germline V gene sequence: CDR1 SGHTA, CDR2 FQGNSA. V was clipped by 3 bases and J by 2 bases, with 8 bases between them.

This clonotype has at least ten counts. The gene calls are TRBV27 and TRBJ2-5, with TRBD2 matching 9 bases. With 9 bases clipped from V and 3 bases from J, the junction kept 2 bases outside the gene matches. The germline V gene encodes CDR1 MNHEY and CDR2 SMNVEV (reference sequence). The CDR3 sequence is 12 residues long. As DNA, the CDR3 is TGTGCCAGGCGGGGGGGCGAAGAGACCCAGTACTTC. Its translation: CARRGGEETQYF.

V gene TRBV5-1 combines with J gene TRBJ1-1; D ambiguous. Per the germline V gene, CDR1 is SGHRS and CDR2 is YFSETQ. V was trimmed by 4 bases and J by 3 bases, leaving 13 bases between them. The CDR3 has 14 residues. In nucleotides, the CDR3 is TGCGCCAGCAGCCCCCTAGCGGGATACACTGAAGCTTTCTTT. Translating it yields CASSPLAGYTEAFF.

This CDR3 reads CASSPRWTGGGAQETQYF. The CDR3 DNA sequence: TGCGCCAGCAGCCCCCGTTGGACAGGGGGAGGGGCCCAAGAGACCCAGTACTTC. The chain has TRBV4-1 and TRBJ2-5, with 10 bases identical to TRBD1. CDR3 length: 18 residues. Trimming removed 4 bases from V and 1 base from J; junction bases left unmatched: 12. From germline, CDR1 is MGHRA and CDR2 YSYEKL.

Many counts were recorded for this clonotype. The V gene is TRBV27, the J gene TRBJ2-1; TRBD1 might be the D (6 bases). The length of the CDR3 is 15 residues. Germline lookup yields CDR1 MNHEY and CDR2 SMNVEV (reference sequence). Trimming shortened V by 4 bases and J by 2 bases, and 12 bases separated the two germline ends. The CDR3 sequence: CASSSRGSTYNEQFF. CDR3 nucleotides: TGTGCCAGCAGTTCCAGGGGTTCGACCTACAATGAGCAGTTCTTC.

This clonotype showed up many times. V and J are TRBV6-1 and TRBJ2-1; TRBD2 aligns across 7 bases. The J segment lost 10 bases and the V segment lost 1 base, leaving 7 bases of the junction unmatched. This CDR3 spans 14 amino acids. CDR1 MNHNS and CDR2 SASEGT come from the germline V gene. The CDR3 DNA reads as TGTGCCAGCAGTGAAGTCGGGGGGTCGGGAGAGCAGTTCTTC. Translated: CASSEVGGSGEQFF.

The chain carries TRBV29-1 and TRBJ1-2; 7 positions match TRBD1. This CDR3 is 15 amino acids long. The ends lost 0 bases at V and 0 bases at J; junction bases unmatched: 4. The V gene's germline CDR1 is SQVTM and CDR2 ANQGSEA. CDR3 residues: CSVEENRGANYGYTF. The CDR3 DNA sequence: TGCAGCGTTGAAGAAAACAGGGGAGCTAACTATGGCTACACCTTC.

CDR3 bases: TGTGCCAGCAGTGAGGGAGGGACGACAAAGTACTTC. Translation gives CASSEGGTTKYF. The rearrangement joins TRBV2 to TRBJ2-5; 7 bases map to TRBD2. The V gene end was trimmed by 3 bases and the J gene end by 12 bases; junction bases not matched to a gene: 7. CDR1 and CDR2 (germline): SNHLY, FYNNEI. The CDR3 extends over 12 amino acids.

J is TRBJ2-7 and V is TRBV5-4, with D possibly TRBD1 on 7 matching bases. This CDR3 is built from 13 residues. CDR1 SGHNT and CDR2 YYREEE come from the germline V gene (reference sequence). The CDR3 spells CANSFGRGDEQYV. DNA for the CDR3: TGTGCCAACAGCTTTGGCAGGGGGGACGAGCAGTACGTC.

The chain carries TRBV12-3 or TRBV12-4 and TRBJ2-2; D is undetermined. The CDR3 contains 13 residues. V lost 6 bases, J lost 7 bases, and 12 bases lay in between. CDR3 loop: CASRPPYFGELFF. The CDR3 region has the DNA TGTGCCAGCAGGCCCCCCTATTTCGGGGAGCTGTTTTTT.

The gene calls are TRBV20-1 and TRBJ2-1; possibly TRBD1 for D (5 bases). The germline V gene has CDR1 DFQATT and CDR2 SNEGSKA (reference sequence). The CDR3 totals 13 residues. Trimming cost V 3 bases and J 7 bases, with 13 bases left between them. The CDR3, as DNA: TGCAGTGCTAGTCCCCCTAACAGGAATGAGCAGTTCTTC. It yields the protein CSASPPNRNEQFF.

V gene TRBV28 combines with J gene TRBJ1-4; 7 positions match TRBD1. V shed 3 bases and J 7 bases; nucleotides not matched to a gene: 8. This CDR3 region has 15 residues. Germline V gene sequence: CDR1 MDHEN, CDR2 SYDVKM. The DNA of the CDR3 is TGTGCCAGCAGTTTGATAGGGGGCGCGGGTGAAAAACTGTTTTTT. It specifies CASSLIGGAGEKLFF. Complete variable domain (other parts from reference TRBV28 and TRBJ1-4): DVKVTQSSRYLVKRTGEKVFLECVQDMDHENMFWYRQDPGLGLRLIYFSYDVKMKEKGDIPEGYSVSREKKERFSLILESASTNQTSMYLCASSLIGGAGEKLFFGSGTQLSVL.

V and J are TRBV10-3 and TRBJ2-3; 10 bases are a match to TRBD1. After removal of 5 bases from V and 5 bases from J, the junction contained 10 bases not matched to a gene. The CDR3 length is 16 residues. The germline gives CDR1 ENHRY, CDR2 SYGVKD. The CDR3, as DNA: TGTGCCATCAGTAAAACCGGGACAGGGGACTTAGATACGCAGTATTTT. Protein: CAISKTGTGDLDTQYF.

This clonotype came up a few times. The V and J genes are TRBV28 and TRBJ2-7; tentative D call: TRBD2 (6 bases). CDR1 MDHEN and CDR2 SYDVKM come from the germline V gene. The CDR3 loop spans 14 amino acids. V was cut by 6 bases and J by 2 bases, with 14 bases left in between. CDR3: CASSRNGGTYEQYV. CDR3 nucleotide sequence: TGTGCCAGCAGCCGGAATGGAGGGACCTACGAGCAGTACGTC.

The table lists this clonotype with a few counts. CDR3 in amino acids: CASSPLSVGGPMGEQFF. Written as DNA, the CDR3 is TGTGCCAGCAGTCCGTTGAGTGTGGGGGGGCCAATGGGCGAGCAGTTCTTC. This chain joins TRBV12-3 or TRBV12-4 and TRBJ2-1, with a possible D match to TRBD2 (7 bases). The V end was cut by 5 bases, the J end by 10 bases, with 27 bases between. The CDR3 spans 17 residues.

The J gene is TRBJ2-1, the V gene TRBV3-1; D possibly uses TRBD1 or TRBD2 (5 bases each). Trimming took 0 bases from V and 2 from J, leaving 8 bases between them. Germline CDR1 and CDR2: LGHDT and YNNKEL (reference sequence). CDR3 size: 15 residues. The CDR3: CASSQELGAYNEQFF. CDR3 nucleotide sequence: TGTGCCAGCAGCCAAGAATTGGGGGCCTACAATGAGCAGTTCTTC.

This clonotype appeared many times. V gene TRBV6-1 combines with J gene TRBJ1-2, with TRBD1 identical over 11 bases. Germline V CDR1 and CDR2: MNHNS, SASEGT. This CDR3 comprises 12 residues. V shed 10 bases and J 6 bases; nucleotides not matched to a gene: 4. The CDR3 DNA reads TGTGCCACCATGGACAGGGGGCATGGCTACACCTTC. It encodes CATMDRGHGYTF.